This is a list of T cell receptor beta chains from one sample in a study of post-analysis software for immune sequencing data. One entry per CDR3 protein results from TCRdb running MiXCR on the PCR reads. The table lists approximately 180,000 distinct CDR3 sequences, 30% of them singletons. The source material was blood. The receptors shown here come from a girl aged 10 to 17 with multiple sclerosis. Each CDR3 is given without its conserved first and last residue. The order of the fields is clone size, V gene, J gene, D gene, CDR3 protein. D genes are given only for firm matches. Some rows mark clone size as missing; the rest say once, few, many or name a class of expanded clone.

few	TRBV20-1	.	TRBD2	SAPRLAGLNGEQY
.	TRBV6-1	TRBJ2-7	TRBD2	ASSASGRAYEQY
.	TRBV12-3/TRBV12-4	TRBJ1-1	.	ASSLAGVNTEAF
.	TRBV20-1	TRBJ2-1	.	SASRARSSYNEQF
many	TRBV12-3/TRBV12-4	TRBJ1-2	.	ASSGIGDGYT
.	TRBV28	TRBJ1-2	TRBD1	ASNQKGAGGRGYT
.	TRBV20-1	TRBJ1-4	TRBD1	SAMGGTGRGGMF
many	TRBV5-1	TRBJ2-3	TRBD2	ASSPLGIAGPGDTQY
.	TRBV20-1	TRBJ2-3	TRBD1	SAPETGDKRDTQY
.	TRBV12-3/TRBV12-4	TRBJ1-2	.	ASTYLLTGSDGYT
many	TRBV29-1	.	TRBD2	SVEREFDGTQY
.	TRBV18	TRBJ2-1	.	ASSLRSSSYNEQF
few	TRBV5-1	TRBJ2-3	.	ASSLDGVPVTDTQY
many	TRBV29-1	TRBJ2-3	.	SVVSWKGTDTQY
many	TRBV20-1	TRBJ2-1	TRBD2	SALSGLAVTYNEQF
.	TRBV24-1	TRBJ2-1	.	ATSRSDEQF
.	TRBV20-1	TRBJ1-1	.	SAIEKLTEAF
many	TRBV7-9	TRBJ2-7	.	ASSSPQGLSSYEQY
.	TRBV28	TRBJ2-3	.	ASSSRPWGLSDTQY
many	TRBV14	TRBJ2-5	.	ASSPTHGETQY
few	TRBV3-1	TRBJ2-3	.	ASSQDLVTSDTQY
many	TRBV7-2	TRBJ2-3	TRBD2	ASSSTSGFPDTQY
once	TRBV7-8	TRBJ2-2	.	ASVPEGSVDWELF
few	TRBV7-9	TRBJ1-5	.	ASSEGPGKNQPQH